This T cell receptor (beta chain) comes out of a study of OX40 agonist ivuxolimab in advanced cancers. Findings and limits, study-wide: More expanded clones were found, on average, in CD8+ than in CD4+ T cells.

Assay: immunoSEQ multiplex PCR; the TCRdb copy retains only in-frame clones and omits some. Among 70,000 or so clones listed, around 85% were seen once. A remark on this clone: As yet, its antigen is unknown. The junction differs from germline at one of its ends, possibly a read error.

The sample was CD4+ or CD8+ T cells sorted from blood, taken in a trial of the OX40 agonist ivuxolimab. This clonotype was obtained from an adult with an advanced solid tumor such as melanoma, head and neck, liver or kidney cancer.

The CDR3 region is CASSPLPTGSYEQYF. The CDR3 DNA is TGTGCCAGCTCGCCACTACCCACGGGGTCCTACGAGCAGTACTTC. The chain uses TRBV18 and TRBJ2-7; a weak D match, TRBD2 (5 bases). The germline CDR1 and CDR2 sequences are KGHSH and LQKENI. This CDR3 comprises 15 residues.